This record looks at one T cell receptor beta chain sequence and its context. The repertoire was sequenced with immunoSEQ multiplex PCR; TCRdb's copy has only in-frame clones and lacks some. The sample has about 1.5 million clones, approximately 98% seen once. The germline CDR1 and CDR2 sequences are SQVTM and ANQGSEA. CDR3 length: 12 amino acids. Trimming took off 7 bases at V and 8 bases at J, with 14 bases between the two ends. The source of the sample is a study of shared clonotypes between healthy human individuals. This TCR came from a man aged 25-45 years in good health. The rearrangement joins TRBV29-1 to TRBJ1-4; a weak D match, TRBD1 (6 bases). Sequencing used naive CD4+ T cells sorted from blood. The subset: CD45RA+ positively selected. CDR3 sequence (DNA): TGCAGCGCTAGGGGGTTCGACGAAAAACTGTTTTTT. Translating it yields CSARGFDEKLFF.